The subject of this entry is one T cell receptor (beta chain). Enrollment of patients from Seattle took place during active infection, with longitudinal follow-up. The data belong to a study of blood T cell repertoires in COVID-19. Study information: COVID-19 samples, acute and convalescent, were from the United States, Italy and Spain.

In the study's own analysis: Reference gene primer amplification gave nucleated cell count estimates. The table came from immunoSEQ multiplex PCR; TCRdb's copy has only in-frame clones and leaves some out. That table supplies the V and J calls and clone size; D and trimming were determined from the DNA. Of more than 200,000 clones in the sample, around 90% were seen once. The CDR3 has 14 amino acids. V was pared by 7 bases and J by 2 bases, with 13 bases between. Germline-derived CDR1 and CDR2 are ENHRY and SYGVKD. This rearrangement joins TRBV10-3 to TRBJ2-3; weak D call: TRBD2 (5 bases). The clonotype originates from an older woman with COVID-19, enrolled during active disease. Sequencing input: peripheral blood. For the CDR3, the DNA is TGTGCCATCAAGTCCAGCGGAAACACAGATACGCAGTATTTT. It encodes CAIKSSGNTDTQYF.